Only a few counts were recorded for the clone carrying this T cell receptor (beta chain). As handled by the study authors: Cell counts per sample came from amplifying reference gene primers. Using immunoSEQ multiplex PCR, the repertoire was profiled, and TCRdb retains in-frame clones only, with some absent. D and trimming were read from the DNA, whereas the V and J calls and clone size are those reported in that table. This sample yields some 150,000 clones, of which about 83% are seen a single time; approximately 15% belongs to the top ten. This sample was taken from a study of blood T cell repertoires in COVID-19. Trimming took off 1 base at V and 4 bases at J, with 10 bases between the two ends. Germline V gene sequence: CDR1 SEHNR, CDR2 FQNEAQ (reference sequence). The CDR3 length is 14 residues.

The chain uses TRBV7-9 and TRBJ1-1; tentatively, D is TRBD1 (6 bases). This TCR derives from a woman over 75 with acute or convalescent COVID-19. The sample comprised peripheral blood. CDR3 region: CASSLGQAGTEAFF. In DNA form, the CDR3 reads TGTGCCAGCAGCTTAGGACAGGCTGGCACTGAAGCTTTCTTT.